This passage covers 7 T cell receptor beta chains from one sample sequenced in a study of CD8 T cells in Susac syndrome. Random hexamers were used to reverse transcribe an amount of roughly 0.5 to 1 ug RNA. TCRdb re-called the immunoSEQ multiplex PCR reads through MiXCR, storing one row per CDR3 protein. The sample gives about 430,000 distinct CDR3 sequences, 75% to 90% of which show up once; more than 0.09% is in the top ten. Sequencing was done on a sample of CD8+ T cells from PBMCs. The receptors were sampled from a human donor with multiple sclerosis.

V is TRBV29-1 and J is TRBJ2-3; TRBD2 matches at 9 bases. The germline gives CDR1 SQVTM, CDR2 ANQGSEA. This CDR3 is 13 amino acids long. V lost 8 bases, J lost 1 base, and 4 bases stayed unmatched. DNA of the CDR3: TGCAGCTCAAGGACTAGCGGCACAGATACGCAGTATTTT. Translating gives CSSRTSGTDTQYF.

V is TRBV4-1 and J is TRBJ1-2, with 9 bases fitting TRBD1. The CDR3 covers 16 residues. With V trimmed by 3 bases and J by 8 bases, 13 bases remained unmatched. The germline CDR1 and CDR2 sequences are MGHRA and YSYEKL. In DNA, the CDR3 is TGCGCCAGCAGCCAGTCACCGGGACAGGGAAGGTTCGGCTACACCTTC. Protein sequence: CASSQSPGQGRFGYTF.

The DNA for the CDR3 is TGTGCCAGCAGCTTAAGGACACGTGAAGCTTTCTTT. Its translation is CASSLRTREAFF. This chain connects TRBV7-9 to TRBJ1-1, with D possibly TRBD1 on 5 matching bases. This CDR3 comprises 12 residues. Germline CDR1 is SEHNR and CDR2 is FQNEAQ (reference sequence). Trimming shortened V by 2 bases and J by 7 bases, and 8 bases separated the two germline ends.

The rearrangement links TRBV7-8 to TRBJ2-5; D could derive from TRBD1 or TRBD2 (5 bases each). V was trimmed by 2 bases and J by 4 bases, leaving 17 bases between them. This CDR3 spans 16 amino acids. CDR1 and CDR2 from the germline V gene are SGHVS and FQNEAQ. CDR3: CASSLIGLGRVETQYF. CDR3 sequence (DNA): TGTGCCAGCAGCTTAATTGGTCTGGGACGGGTAGAGACCCAGTACTTC.

With respect to this clonotype: No conserved phenylalanine or tryptophan ends this CDR3, so it is likely a read error. The chain combines TRBV5-1 with TRBJ2-3, with D maybe TRBD1 (6 bases). In germline, CDR1 is SGHRS, CDR2 YFSETQ. The CDR3 is 15 amino acids. The V gene lost 1 base and the J gene lost 4 bases, with 13 bases spanning the gap. CDR3 amino acids: CASSLFRGASDTQYS. The CDR3, as DNA: TGCGCCAGCAGCTTGTTCAGGGGCGCGTCAGATACGCAGTATTCT.

J is TRBJ2-7 and V is TRBV29-1; the D is unclear. The CDR3 contains 13 residues. Trimming removed 4 bases at V and 0 bases at J, with 10 bases between. Germline CDR1 SQVTM, CDR2 ANQGSEA. DNA for the CDR3: TGCAGCGTTGCTACAGCTGACTCCTACGAGCAGTACTTC. Amino acids: CSVATADSYEQYF.

This clonotype has a handful of counts. Germline and junction disagree at one end, which may indicate a read error. DNA of the CDR3: TGTGCTAGCAGCTTAGTGGGGGCTAGTGAGCAGTTCTTC. Amino acid sequence: CASSLVGASEQFF. V is TRBV7-7 and J is TRBJ2-1, with D perhaps TRBD1 (6 bases). Germline CDR1 and CDR2: SSHAT and FNYEAQ (reference sequence). The CDR3 is made up of 13 amino acids.